Each of the 19 T cell receptor beta chains below was sequenced from the same sample in a study of T-cell memory formation after mild COVID-19. Each CDR3 protein is one row after TCRdb ran MiXCR on the 5' RACE reads. This sample carries a few hundred thousand distinct CDR3 sequences, more than 20% of them seen once, and the ten largest clones take 9.5% to 15%. The material sequenced was PBMCs or a T cell subset sorted from them (not recorded which). The source is an adult woman who had mild COVID-19 (a few samples of this study predate the infection). Cell type and time point are not known.

This CDR3 reads CASSLEGGREQYF. CDR3 in DNA: TGTGCCAGCAGCTTAGAGGGGGGCCGGGAGCAGTACTTC. The chain links TRBV7-2 to TRBJ2-7; D tentatively reads TRBD1 or TRBD2 (6 bases each). This CDR3 is 13 amino acids long. CDR1 is SGHTA and CDR2 is FQGNSA in the germline V gene. V lost 1 base and J 7 bases, leaving 11 bases between the germline ends.

This clonotype was recorded a few times. The V and J genes are TRBV29-1 and TRBJ2-4; tentative D call: TRBD2 (7 bases). The CDR3 has 12 amino acids. Germline assignment: CDR1 SQVTM and CDR2 ANQGSEA. This chain's CDR3 is CRRGGLENIQYF. The DNA for the CDR3 is TGCAGGAGGGGGGGGCTCGAAAACATTCAGTACTTC. The full variable domain, with the rest looked up from reference TRBV29-1 and TRBJ2-4, is SAVISQKPSRDICQRGTSLTIQCQVDSQVTMMFWYRQQPGQSLTLIATANQGSEATYESGFVIDKFPISRPNLTFSTLTVSNMSPEDSSIYLCRRGGLENIQYFGAGTRLSVL.

The chain carries TRBV2 and TRBJ1-1; 7 bases are shared with TRBD1. This CDR3 is built from 12 residues. The germline gives CDR1 SNHLY, CDR2 FYNNEI. The V segment lost 5 bases and the J segment 10 bases; nucleotides outside the gene matches: 7. The CDR3 reads CASSLTGVGAFF. The CDR3 DNA reads TGTGCCAGCAGTCTTACAGGGGTTGGAGCTTTCTTT.

There are a few counts of this clonotype. The V and J genes are TRBV3-1 and TRBJ1-1; no firm D call. The germline gives CDR1 LGHDT, CDR2 YNNKEL (reference sequence). Trimming shortened V by 1 base and J by 5 bases, and 11 bases separated the two germline ends. The CDR3 has 14 residues. CDR3 amino acids: CASSQAATRTEAFF. CDR3 nucleotides: TGTGCCAGCAGCCAAGCGGCAACGAGGACTGAAGCTTTCTTT.

This chain uses TRBV6-5 with TRBJ2-7, with D perhaps being TRBD1 or TRBD2 (6 bases each). Trimming took 1 base from V and 3 from J, leaving 13 bases between them. Germline V gene data show CDR1 as MNHEY and CDR2 as SVGAGI. The CDR3 is 15 residues long. The CDR3 DNA sequence: TGTGCCAGCAGTTACTACGGGGGCGCGGGCTACGAGCAGTACTTC. Translation gives CASSYYGGAGYEQYF.

V and J are TRBV11-2 and TRBJ2-3; 9 bases are shared with TRBD2. The CDR3 consists of 15 residues. J was trimmed by 6 bases and V by 1 base; bases with no gene match: 5. Germline V gene sequence: CDR1 SGHAT, CDR2 FQNNGV. The CDR3 DNA is TGTGCCAGCAGCTTAGTGGGGACTAGCATCGATACGCAGTATTTT. Translating gives CASSLVGTSIDTQYF.

The chain employs TRBV7-2 and TRBJ2-3; 14 bases line up with TRBD2. The CDR3 covers 17 residues. Trimming took 5 bases from V and 0 from J; bases not matched to a gene: 4. Germline V gives CDR1 SGHTA, CDR2 FQGNSA. The CDR3 loop reads CASSPGLAGVSTDTQYF. In nucleotides, the CDR3 is TGTGCCAGCAGCCCGGGACTAGCGGGAGTGAGCACAGATACGCAGTATTTT.

This chain joins TRBV5-1 and TRBJ2-5; TRBD1 is a possible D gene (6 bases). The CDR3 totals 15 residues. The V end lost 3 bases, the J end lost 2 bases, and 14 bases lay between the germline ends. CDR1 is SGHRS, CDR2 YFSETQ, per germline. The CDR3 sequence is CASSWGREMQETQYF. The CDR3 coding sequence is TGCGCCAGCAGCTGGGGGCGTGAGATGCAAGAGACCCAGTACTTC.

The chain recombines TRBV30 with TRBJ2-1; 8 bases line up with TRBD2. V shed 1 base and J 6 bases; nucleotides not matched to a gene: 2. In germline, CDR1 is GTSNPN, CDR2 SVGIG (reference sequence). The CDR3 totals 13 residues. The CDR3 is CAWSARGGNEQFF. In DNA form, the CDR3 reads TGTGCCTGGAGTGCCCGGGGGGGCAATGAGCAGTTCTTC.

This clonotype showed up just a few times. V is TRBV20-1 and J is TRBJ1-5; unclear D gene. Germline lookup yields CDR1 DFQATT and CDR2 SNEGSKA (reference sequence). V lost 0 bases and J lost 8, with 8 bases in between. There are 12 residues in the CDR3. For the CDR3, the DNA is TGCAGTGCTAGAGATACCGGGGAGCCCCAGCATTTT. As protein: CSARDTGEPQHF.

The rearrangement joins TRBV29-1 to TRBJ2-7; 10 nucleotides line up with TRBD1. This CDR3 is 18 amino acids long. Germline lookup yields CDR1 SQVTM and CDR2 ANQGSEA. After removal of 6 bases from V and 4 bases from J, the junction contained 21 bases not matched to a gene. The CDR3 DNA follows: TGCAGCGTGGAGAGGGGGACAGGGGAAGAGGTGAGATCGTACGAGCAGTACTTC. This sequence encodes CSVERGTGEEVRSYEQYF.

The chain has TRBV4-2 and TRBJ2-7, with 9 positions matching TRBD1. Looked up from germline, CDR1 is LGHNA and CDR2 is YNFKEQ. V dropped 0 bases and J dropped 4; count of bases not matched to a gene: 4. The CDR3 is 15 amino acids. CDR3 in DNA: TGTGCCAGCAGCCAAGATAGGGGACAGGGTTACGAGCAGTACTTC. This sequence encodes CASSQDRGQGYEQYF.

This chain connects TRBV2 to TRBJ2-7; weak D call: TRBD1 (6 bases). The V and J ends lost 11 bases and 4 bases respectively, with 12 bases between them. The V gene's germline CDR1 is SNHLY and CDR2 FYNNEI. This CDR3 contains 11 residues. Here the CDR3 reads CAEAGQYEQYF. As DNA, the CDR3 is TGTGCCGAAGCCGGACAGTACGAGCAGTACTTC.

This chain connects TRBV7-2 to TRBJ2-7; D might be TRBD1 (5 bases). CDR1 and CDR2 (germline): SGHTA, FQGNSA. Trimming took 4 bases from V and 2 from J, leaving 15 bases between them. The CDR3 totals 15 residues. The CDR3 spells CASSSQKGFTYEQYF. The CDR3 nucleotides read TGTGCCAGCAGCTCCCAAAAGGGGTTCACCTACGAGCAGTACTTC.

This chain joins TRBV7-9 and TRBJ1-2, with unresolved D. The CDR3 spans 13 residues. V was shortened by 0 bases and J by 8 bases, with 10 bases between the two germline ends. From germline, CDR1 is SEHNR and CDR2 FQNEAQ (reference sequence). This CDR3 is CASSLASVPGYTF. CDR3 DNA: TGTGCCAGCAGCTTAGCGAGTGTGCCGGGCTACACCTTC.

This clonotype showed up just a few times. The chain carries TRBV30 and TRBJ2-7; TRBD1 is a possible D gene (5 bases). Germline V CDR1 and CDR2: GTSNPN, SVGIG (reference sequence). Trimming pared 2 bases from V and 3 bases from J, leaving 17 bases between. This CDR3 is built from 15 residues. The CDR3 DNA follows: TGTGCCTGGAGTCAGGGTAGGGTAATGATCTACGAGCAGTACTTC. Translated: CAWSQGRVMIYEQYF.

This clonotype occurred a few times. The genes are TRBV12-3 or TRBV12-4 and TRBJ2-2; 7 bases map to TRBD1. Losses at the gene ends were 2 bases for V and 7 bases for J; bases not matched to a gene: 10. The CDR3 contains 16 residues. This chain's CDR3 is CASSLFGTARLGELFF. The CDR3 DNA reads as TGTGCCAGCAGTTTATTCGGGACAGCCAGACTCGGGGAGCTGTTTTTT.

The chain recombines TRBV5-1 with TRBJ1-2; TRBD1 matches at 8 bases. After removal of 8 bases from V and 7 bases from J, the junction contained 13 bases not matched to a gene. The CDR3 spans 14 residues. Germline V gene lookup returns CDR1 SGHRS and CDR2 YFSETQ. CDR3 in amino acids: CASFPYQGAVGYTF. The CDR3, as DNA: TGCGCCAGTTTCCCTTATCAGGGGGCCGTTGGCTACACCTTC.

The chain links TRBV6-1 to TRBJ2-3, with 9 bases that match TRBD1. The CDR3 is made up of 15 amino acids. V dropped 0 bases and J dropped 3; count of bases not matched to a gene: 1. Looked up from germline, CDR1 is MNHNS and CDR2 is SASEGT. CDR3 loop: CASSEAGTGTDTQYF. CDR3 DNA sequence: TGTGCCAGCAGTGAAGCGGGGACAGGGACAGATACGCAGTATTTT.